Detailed here is one T cell receptor beta chain. This entry is derived from a study of blood T cell repertoires in COVID-19. Germline V lookup: CDR1 MDHEN, CDR2 SYDVKM. The trim removed 4 bases at V and 4 bases at J, leaving 6 bases unmatched. The CDR3 is 15 residues long. Cohort placement rested on clinical history that participants reported themselves. Authors' analysis steps: Quantification of nucleated cells was approximated via reference gene primer amplification. The table came from immunoSEQ multiplex PCR; TCRdb's copy has only in-frame clones and leaves some out. Clone size and V and J calls were adopted from that table, with D and trimming inferred from the DNA. The sample holds under 500,000 clones; 87% are singletons and the top ten take roughly 1.8%.

Sample: PBMCs or T cells enriched from blood (not recorded which). This receptor was taken from a woman aged 18-30 years with acute COVID-19. This sequence joins TRBV28 and TRBJ1-4, with TRBD1 identical over 7 bases. Here the CDR3 DNA reads TGTGCCAGCAGTTCTCCGACAGGGCTTAATGAAAAACTGTTTTTT. Its protein is CASSSPTGLNEKLFF. Supplemented by reference TRBV28 and TRBJ1-4, the full variable domain reads DVKVTQSSRYLVKRTGEKVFLECVQDMDHENMFWYRQDPGLGLRLIYFSYDVKMKEKGDIPEGYSVSREKKERFSLILESASTNQTSMYLCASSSPTGLNEKLFFGSGTQLSVL.